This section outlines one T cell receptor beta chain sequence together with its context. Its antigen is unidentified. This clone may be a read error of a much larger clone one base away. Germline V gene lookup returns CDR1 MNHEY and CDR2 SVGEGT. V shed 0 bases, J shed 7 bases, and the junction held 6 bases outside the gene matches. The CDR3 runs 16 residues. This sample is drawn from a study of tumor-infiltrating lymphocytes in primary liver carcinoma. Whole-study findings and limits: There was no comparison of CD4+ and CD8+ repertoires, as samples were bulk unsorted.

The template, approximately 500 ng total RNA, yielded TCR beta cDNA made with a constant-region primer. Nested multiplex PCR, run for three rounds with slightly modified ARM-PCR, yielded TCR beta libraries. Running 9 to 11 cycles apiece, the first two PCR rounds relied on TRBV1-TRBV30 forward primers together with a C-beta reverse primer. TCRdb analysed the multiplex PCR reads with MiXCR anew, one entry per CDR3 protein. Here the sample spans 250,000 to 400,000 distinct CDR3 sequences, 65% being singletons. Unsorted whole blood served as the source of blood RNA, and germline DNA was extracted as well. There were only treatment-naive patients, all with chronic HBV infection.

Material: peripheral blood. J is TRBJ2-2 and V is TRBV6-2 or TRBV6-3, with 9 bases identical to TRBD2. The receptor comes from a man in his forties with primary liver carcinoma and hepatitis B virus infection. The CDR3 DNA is TGTGCCAGCAGTTACTCGACGGGACTAGCAGGCGGGGAGCTGTTTTTT. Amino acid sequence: CASSYSTGLAGGELFF.